A selection of T cell receptor beta chains follows, all from one sample in a study of blood T cells in healthy people across ages. TCRdb redid the calling of the 5' RACE reads with MiXCR, one entry per CDR3 protein. The data contain under 2 million distinct CDR3 sequences, about 31% of them seen just once; the ten biggest clones take up over 9%. Sequenced: blood. The origin of the receptors is a woman aged 25 to 39 in good health. CDR3s include the opening cysteine and the closing phenylalanine or tryptophan. The D gene is left open where the match is weak. Some rows mark clone size as missing; the rest say once, few, many or name a class of expanded clone.

>few|15|NA|TRBV9|TRBJ2-1
TGTGCCAGCAGCGTAGGGGTGGGGTTCTACAATGAGCAGTTCTTC
CASSVGVGFYNEQFF
>NA|14|NA|TRBV28|TRBJ2-5
TGTGCCAGTAGTACCCCGGGGGCTGTGGAGACCCAGTACTTC
CASSTPGAVETQYF
>NA|16|NA|TRBV6-1|TRBJ2-1
TGTGCCAGCAGTGCTTGGGCCCTCGGCCTAGCTGATGAGCAGTTCTTC
CASSAWALGLADEQFF
>few|16|TRBD2|TRBV2|TRBJ2-3
TGTGCCAGCAGTGGGGGGGCTAGCGGGAGCCCAGATACGCAGTATTTT
CASSGGASGSPDTQYF
>few|14|NA|TRBV6-1|TRBJ1-2
TGTGCCAGCAGGGACCACGCCGGGCAATATGGCTACACCTTC
CASRDHAGQYGYTF
>NA|11|NA|TRBV20-1|TRBJ1-6
TGCAGTGCTAACCAGGTTCGACCCCTCCACTTT
CSANQVRPLHF
>NA|13|NA|TRBV20-1|TRBJ2-5
TGCAGTGCTAGGCGGAACAAGCAAGAGACCCAGTACTTC
CSARRNKQETQYF
>NA|22|NA|TRBV5-4|TRBJ2-6
TGTGCCAGCAGCTCTTCCCTCGGGGGGGGACAGGGTTACCGATCTGGGGCCAACGTCCTGACTTTC
CASSSSLGGGQGYRSGANVLTF
>few|16|TRBD2|TRBV9|TRBJ2-3
TGTGCCAGCAGCCCTCGGGGGGGCTCTAGCACAGATACGCAGTATTTT
CASSPRGGSSTDTQYF
>many|14|NA|TRBV15|TRBJ1-5
TGTGCCACCAGCCGGACTGGGGGCATTCAGCCCCAGCATTTT
CATSRTGGIQPQHF
>many|18|NA|TRBV4-1|TRBJ1-1
TGCGCCAGCAGCCATATCGGGACTTCTTCCAAATCTGGCACTGAAGCTTTCTTT
CASSHIGTSSKSGTEAFF
>NA|15|NA|TRBV30|TRBJ2-1
TGTGCCTGGAGCACGGGACTCAACTCCTACAATGAGCAGTTCTTC
CAWSTGLNSYNEQFF
>few|16|TRBD1|TRBV12-3/TRBV12-4|TRBJ1-2
TGTGCCAGCAGTTTACGGGGGACAGGGGGAGACTATGGCTACACCTTC
CASSLRGTGGDYGYTF
>NA|17|NA|TRBV7-2|TRBJ2-1
TGTGCCAGCAGCTCCAAAACCACTAGCTTGCCCTACAATGAGCAGTTCTTC
CASSSKTTSLPYNEQFF
>NA|15|NA|TRBV7-3|TRBJ2-1
TGTGCCAGCAGCGGGGGACTCCCGGTGGGCGGTGAGCAGTTCTTC
CASSGGLPVGGEQFF
>NA|13|NA|TRBV28|TRBJ1-2
TGTGCCAGCAAGGGGGACGGTAACTATGGCTACACCTTC
CASKGDGNYGYTF
>NA|14|TRBD2|TRBV20-1|TRBJ2-7
TGCGGTGCTACCACTAGCGGGGGTTTACACGAGCAGTACTTC
CGATTSGGLHEQYF
>many|16|NA|TRBV10-3|TRBJ1-2
TGTGCCATCAGTGAGTCGATGACAGTTCTGAGGTATGGCTACACCTTC
CAISESMTVLRYGYTF
>NA|16|NA|TRBV12-3/TRBV12-4|TRBJ2-1
TGTGCCGGCAGTTTAAAGGAACAGTTGGCCTACAATGAGCAGTTCTTC
CAGSLKEQLAYNEQFF